This T cell receptor beta chain was profiled in a study of control samples from healthy donors and cancer patients. CDR1 and CDR2 from the germline V gene are SGHTA and FQGNSA. The CDR3 has 16 amino acids. Trimming removed 0 bases from V and 6 bases from J; junction bases left unmatched: 8. Profiled with immunoSEQ multiplex PCR; TCRdb holds only in-frame clones, not every one. The data hold 25,000 to 35,000 clones, with approximately 95% observed a single time. Sequencing used blood. The chain recombines TRBV7-2 with TRBJ1-2, with 9 bases that match TRBD1. This TCR was recovered from a man in his sixties in good health. The CDR3 coding sequence is TGTGCCAGCAGCTTAGCGCGGGGACAGGGTATTGATGGCTACACCTTC. Translation: CASSLARGQGIDGYTF.